This TCR beta chain was recorded in a study of CD8 T cells in ankylosing spondylitis. Study conclusions and caveats: Reportedly, disease-linked clones are significantly enriched in ankylosing spondylitis patients' matched synovial fluid. Apparently characteristic of ankylosing spondylitis blood was a TCR beta motif (about eight highly homologous variants). A number of the motif variants had already been described in reactive arthritis synovial fluid and blood.

MiXCR, applied by TCRdb to the 5' RACE reads, yields one record per CDR3 protein. The sample contains over 600,000 distinct CDR3 sequences, around 20% of which appear only once. As concerns this clonotype: Its antigen is still unknown.

This CDR3 contains 18 residues. CDR1 is MNHEY, CDR2 SMNVEV, per germline (reference sequence). J lost 2 bases, V lost 2 bases, and 11 bases had no gene match. The sequenced sample consisted of blood, either unsorted or a sorted T cell fraction (not recorded which). The gene calls are TRBV27 and TRBJ1-2; 10 nucleotides line up with TRBD1. The TCR comes from a male donor with ankylosing spondylitis. The CDR3 sequence is CASSLEGRPGQGNYGYTF. As DNA, the CDR3 is TGTGCCAGCAGTTTAGAGGGGCGACCGGGACAGGGGAACTATGGCTACACCTTC.